Sequencing of this TCR beta chain was carried out in a study of Ad26.COV2.S vaccination and SARS-CoV-2 variants. Study in general: Dosing was one shot or two shots 56 days apart.

The study's findings and limits: Spike-specific TCR breadth ran higher among vaccine recipients than placebo recipients. Breadth of non-spike TCRs did not differ between vaccinees and placebo recipients.

Regarding this clone: Its target is not known.

TCRdb's copy holds only in-frame clones and misses some; the assay was immunoSEQ multiplex PCR. The sample has about 680,000 clones, roughly 90% seen once. Stated treatment: about 20 received Ad26.COV2.S at low or high dose, single or two shots; about 5 received placebo; per-sample allocation not given. After the first vaccine or placebo injection, samples were drawn on day 63. At a Boston site, the person donating was an adult of 18-55 years. The TCR originated in a person aged 18 to 59 who received the Ad26.COV2.S COVID-19 vaccine or a placebo. The specimen was peripheral blood, collected in a trial of Ad26.COV2.S vaccine versus placebo.

The CDR3 region has the DNA TGTGCCAGCAGCGGGGGACAGGGGGGCGAGCAGTACTTC. Translated: CASSGGQGGEQYF. The rearrangement links TRBV11-3 to TRBJ2-7; 11 bases map to TRBD1. CDR1 SGHNT and CDR2 YENEEA come from the germline V gene. Losses at the gene ends were 5 bases for V and 6 bases for J; bases not matched to a gene: 3. The CDR3 contains 13 residues.